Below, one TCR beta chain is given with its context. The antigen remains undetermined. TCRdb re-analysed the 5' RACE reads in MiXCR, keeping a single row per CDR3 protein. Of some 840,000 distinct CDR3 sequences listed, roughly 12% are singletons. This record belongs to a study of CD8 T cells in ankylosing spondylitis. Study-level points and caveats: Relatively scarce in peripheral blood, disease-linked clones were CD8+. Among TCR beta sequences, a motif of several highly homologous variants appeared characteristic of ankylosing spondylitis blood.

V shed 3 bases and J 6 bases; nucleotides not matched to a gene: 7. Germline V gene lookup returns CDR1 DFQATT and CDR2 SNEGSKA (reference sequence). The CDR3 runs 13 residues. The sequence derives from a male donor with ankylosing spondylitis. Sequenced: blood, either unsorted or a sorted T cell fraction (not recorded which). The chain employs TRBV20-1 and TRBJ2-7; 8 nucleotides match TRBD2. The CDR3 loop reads CSASGLAVSEQYF. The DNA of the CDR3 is TGCAGTGCTAGCGGACTAGCTGTTAGCGAGCAGTACTTC.